The clone carrying this TCR beta chain was seen only a few times. This sample stems from a study of cytomegalovirus exposure and HLA in healthy donors. Generated by immunoSEQ multiplex PCR, the TCRdb table keeps only in-frame clones and is missing some. The repertoire includes approximately 150,000 clones, around 90% of them detected once, and under 5% sits in the top ten. The CDR3 contains 14 residues. The V gene lost 6 bases and the J gene lost 1 base, with 12 bases spanning the gap. Germline V gene data show CDR1 as SGHRS and CDR2 as YFSETQ. The receptor comes from a man younger than 35 in good health and CMV-seropositive. Sequencing was carried out using PBMCs. V and J are TRBV5-1 and TRBJ2-3; no firm D call. The CDR3 nucleotides read TGCGCCAGCACCCGGTCAAGCGGCACAGATACGCAGTATTTT. It is translated as CASTRSSGTDTQYF.